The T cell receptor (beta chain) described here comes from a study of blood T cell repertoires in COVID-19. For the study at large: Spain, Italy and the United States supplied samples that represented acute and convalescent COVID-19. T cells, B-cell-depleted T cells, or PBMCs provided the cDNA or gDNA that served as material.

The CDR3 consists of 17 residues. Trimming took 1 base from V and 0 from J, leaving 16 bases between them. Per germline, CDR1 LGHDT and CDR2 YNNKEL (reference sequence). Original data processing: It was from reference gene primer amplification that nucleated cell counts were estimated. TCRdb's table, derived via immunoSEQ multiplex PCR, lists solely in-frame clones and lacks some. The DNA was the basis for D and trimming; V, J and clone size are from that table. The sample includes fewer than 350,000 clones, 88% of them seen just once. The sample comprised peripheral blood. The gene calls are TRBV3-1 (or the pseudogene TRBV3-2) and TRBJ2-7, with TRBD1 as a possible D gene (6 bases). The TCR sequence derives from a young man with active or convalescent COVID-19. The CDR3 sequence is CASSQVLYRDNSYEQYF. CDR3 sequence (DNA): TGTGCCAGCAGCCAAGTCCTATACCGGGACAACTCCTACGAGCAGTACTTC.